What follows is one TCR beta chain and its context. Repertoires were generated with immunoSEQ multiplex PCR, while TCRdb's copy carries only in-frame clones and drops some. The table records 70,000 or so clones, around 86% of them present only once. This entry belongs to a study of blood T cell repertoires in COVID-19. The CDR3 covers 15 residues. V dropped 3 bases and J dropped 7; count of bases not matched to a gene: 9. The germline gives CDR1 DFQATT, CDR2 SNEGSKA (reference sequence). The chain employs TRBV20-1 and TRBJ1-6, with TRBD1 matching 7 bases. This sequence was found in a woman aged 18-29 years with acute or convalescent COVID-19. The sequenced sample consisted of peripheral blood. Here the CDR3 reads CSASSQGGGNSPLHF. In nucleotides, the CDR3 is TGCAGTGCTAGTTCCCAGGGGGGTGGCAATTCACCCCTCCACTTT.